Listed below are T cell receptor beta chains from one sample, sequenced in a study of blood T cell repertoires in COVID-19. TCRdb's copy holds only in-frame clones and misses some; the assay was immunoSEQ multiplex PCR. This sample has roughly 59,000 clones, with roughly 71% found just once. The sample was peripheral blood. The source is a woman aged 45-65 years with active or convalescent COVID-19. Each CDR3 is given without its conserved first and last residue.

J,V,CDR3
TRBJ2-7,TRBV5-6,ASSFQGNEQY
TRBJ2-7,TRBV6-6,ASNPDYSSEQY
TRBJ2-3,TRBV11-1,ASSLKGYTDTQY
TRBJ1-2,TRBV29-1,SVADRVYGYT
TRBJ2-5,TRBV19,ASSIGQGEETQY
TRBJ2-1,TRBV24-1,ATSGLAGVGAYNEQF
TRBJ1-5,TRBV7-9,ASSPGTGYVGNQPQH
TRBJ1-1,TRBV7-2,ASSYDRGGTEAF
TRBJ2-2,TRBV13,ASSFKTGTNTGELF
TRBJ2-2,TRBV10-3,AITGTNTGELF